This is a list of T cell receptor beta chains from one sample in a study of cytomegalovirus exposure and HLA in healthy donors. Using immunoSEQ multiplex PCR, the repertoire was profiled, and TCRdb retains in-frame clones only, with some absent. The sample includes over 75,000 clones, less than 85% seen only once; the top ten take 2.4%. What was sequenced was PBMCs. These TCRs come from a woman aged 45-60 years in good health and CMV-seronegative. The CDR3 runs from the conserved cysteine through the conserved F or W. D genes are given only for firm matches. Size values are once, few and many counts, or a class for expanded clones, and some rows have none.

d_call: .; clone_size: .; j_call: TRBJ1-2; v_call: TRBV27; cdr3_nt: TGTGCCAGCAGGTCTGAACACGGGGGCTACACCTTC; cdr3_aa: CASRSEHGGYTF
d_call: .; clone_size: .; j_call: TRBJ1-2; v_call: TRBV14; cdr3_nt: TGTGCCAGCAGCCAGGACAGCAGAAGACCTTTTGGCTACACCTTC; cdr3_aa: CASSQDSRRPFGYTF
d_call: .; clone_size: .; j_call: TRBJ1-5; v_call: TRBV19; cdr3_nt: TGTGCCAGTAGTCTCCTGACGACGGGAAGCAATCAGCCCCAGCATTTT; cdr3_aa: CASSLLTTGSNQPQHF
d_call: TRBD2; clone_size: .; j_call: TRBJ2-3; v_call: TRBV11-2; cdr3_nt: TGTGCCAGCAGCCCAGCCGGCTCGGGGGGGGGCACAGATACGCAGTATTTT; cdr3_aa: CASSPAGSGGGTDTQYF
d_call: .; clone_size: .; j_call: TRBJ1-1; v_call: TRBV12-2; cdr3_nt: TGTGCAAGAGGTCTGGAAATGGGGGGGGCGCCCATCACTGAAGCTTTCTTT; cdr3_aa: CARGLEMGGAPITEAFF
d_call: .; clone_size: .; j_call: TRBJ1-1; v_call: TRBV19; cdr3_nt: TGTGCCAGTACAGGGGTTTACACTGAAGCTTTCTTT; cdr3_aa: CASTGVYTEAFF
d_call: .; clone_size: few; j_call: TRBJ1-1; v_call: TRBV9; cdr3_nt: TGTGCCAGCAGCGCCGGAGGGGTCCCATCCAAATTGCCTGCTGAAGCTTTCTTT; cdr3_aa: CASSAGGVPSKLPAEAFF
d_call: TRBD2; clone_size: .; j_call: TRBJ2-1; v_call: TRBV7-9; cdr3_nt: TGTGCCAGCAGCCCCCGGGGGGGGAAGGTTGAGCAGTTCTTC; cdr3_aa: CASSPRGGKVEQFF
d_call: .; clone_size: .; j_call: TRBJ1-1; v_call: TRBV29-1; cdr3_nt: TGCAGCGTTCAGGGGCGTTTGAACACTGAAGCTTTCTTT; cdr3_aa: CSVQGRLNTEAFF
d_call: .; clone_size: .; j_call: TRBJ2-6; v_call: TRBV28; cdr3_nt: TGTGCCAGCAGTTCAATTCCCATCAATCGGTCTGGGGCCAACGTCCTGACTTTC; cdr3_aa: CASSSIPINRSGANVLTF
d_call: TRBD1; clone_size: .; j_call: TRBJ2-5; v_call: TRBV14; cdr3_nt: TGTGCCAGCAGCCGCTTGGGACAGAGCCAAGAGACCCAGTACTTC; cdr3_aa: CASSRLGQSQETQYF
d_call: TRBD2; clone_size: .; j_call: TRBJ2-3; v_call: TRBV19; cdr3_nt: TGTGCCAGTAGTAAGGCCGGGGGGGCCAGTGATACGCAGTATTTT; cdr3_aa: CASSKAGGASDTQYF
d_call: TRBD1; clone_size: .; j_call: TRBJ2-1; v_call: TRBV5-4; cdr3_nt: TGTGCCAGCAGTCAGGGACAGGGGACTTACAATGAGCAGTTCTTC; cdr3_aa: CASSQGQGTYNEQFF
d_call: TRBD2; clone_size: .; j_call: TRBJ2-3; v_call: TRBV2; cdr3_nt: TGTGCCAGCAGCTCGCGGACTAGCGGAACAGATACGCAGTATTTT; cdr3_aa: CASSSRTSGTDTQYF
d_call: TRBD2; clone_size: .; j_call: TRBJ2-2; v_call: TRBV28; cdr3_nt: TGTGCCAGCAGTTTATACGGGAGGAGAAGCGGGGAGCTGTTTTTT; cdr3_aa: CASSLYGRRSGELFF
d_call: .; clone_size: few; j_call: TRBJ1-1; v_call: TRBV5-6; cdr3_nt: TGTGCCAGCAGCTTGGGTCAGGTGAACACTGAAGCTTTCTTT; cdr3_aa: CASSLGQVNTEAFF